A single sample is the source of the 16 T cell receptor beta chains below, sequenced in a study of metastatic and nonmetastatic thyroid tumors. Patients were all untreated before their thyroid surgery. TCRdb reprocessed the PCR reads using MiXCR. The table has 15,000 or so clones, around 25% seen once. Input material: tumor tissue. These receptors were obtained from a female donor with papillary thyroid cancer or a benign thyroid nodule (not recorded which). Some clones in this sample may be carry-over from other donors' samples.

This clone was counted many times. V gene TRBV12-5 combines with J gene TRBJ2-1; TRBD2 matches 10 bases. The germline V gene encodes CDR1 LGHNT and CDR2 FRNRAP. J was trimmed by 6 bases and V by 7 bases; bases with no gene match: 6. This CDR3 has 14 residues. CDR3 sequence (DNA): TGTGCTAGTGCTTCAGCGGGAGGGGGCAATGAGCAGTTCTTC. This sequence encodes CASASAGGGNEQFF.

This clone was observed a few times. J is TRBJ2-7 and V is TRBV10-3; 7 nucleotides align to TRBD2. Germline V lookup: CDR1 ENHRY, CDR2 SYGVKD. This CDR3 is built from 11 residues. Trimming removed 5 bases from V and 7 bases from J; junction bases left unmatched: 2. CDR3 sequence reads: CAISPGGEQYF. In DNA form, the CDR3 reads TGTGCCATCAGTCCCGGGGGGGAGCAGTACTTC.

J is TRBJ1-6 and V is TRBV28; D is perhaps TRBD1 (5 bases). The CDR3 runs to 14 residues. CDR1 MDHEN and CDR2 SYDVKM come from the germline V gene. Trimming removed 3 bases at V and 10 bases at J, with 13 bases between. CDR3 region: CASSLFGGESPLHF. In DNA, the CDR3 is TGTGCCAGCAGTTTGTTCGGGGGAGAATCACCCCTCCACTTT.

By share of the sample, this clone is large. CDR3 sequence reads: CASSQVAGGAYEQYF. CDR3 coding DNA: TGTGCCAGCAGCCAAGTTGCGGGGGGGGCCTACGAGCAGTACTTC. The V call is TRBV3-1, the J call TRBJ2-7, with 9 bases matching TRBD2. V lost 1 base, J lost 2 bases, and 3 bases stayed unmatched. The V gene's germline CDR1 is LGHDT and CDR2 YNNKEL (reference sequence). This CDR3 has 15 residues.

This clone was detected ten times or more. The gene calls are TRBV19 and TRBJ2-6; 12 bases align to TRBD2. Germline CDR1 is LNHDA and CDR2 is SQIVND (reference sequence). With 7 bases clipped from V and 3 bases from J, the junction kept 4 bases outside the gene matches. CDR3 length equals 16 residues. This CDR3 is CASMLLAGGGANVLTF. DNA for the CDR3: TGTGCCAGTATGTTACTAGCGGGAGGTGGGGCCAACGTCCTGACTTTC.

In its sample, this clone ranks as medium-sized. The CDR3 protein is CSARSERGLTYEQYF. CDR3 DNA sequence: TGCAGTGCTAGATCCGAGCGGGGCTTAACCTACGAGCAGTACTTC. The chain recombines TRBV20-1 with TRBJ2-7, with TRBD2 identical over 7 bases. J was trimmed by 2 bases and V by 2 bases; bases with no gene match: 9. CDR3 length equals 15 residues. CDR1 and CDR2 (germline): DFQATT, SNEGSKA (reference sequence).

This clone was seen only a few times. The chain joins TRBV6-1 to TRBJ2-1, with 11 bases aligning to TRBD2. The CDR3 extends over 15 amino acids. Germline values: CDR1 MNHNS, CDR2 SASEGT. With V trimmed by 6 bases and J by 8 bases, 9 bases remained unmatched. DNA of the CDR3: TGTGCCAGCAGGGTAACTAGCGGGAGTGGCCATGAGCAGTTCTTC. Its translation is CASRVTSGSGHEQFF.

The table lists this clone with a few counts. The chain is built from TRBV6-1 and TRBJ2-7; TRBD2 matches at 8 bases. CDR3 length: 14 amino acids. CDR1 MNHNS and CDR2 SASEGT come from the germline V gene. V was clipped by 6 bases and J by 3 bases; unmatched bases: 7. The CDR3 region has the DNA TGTGCCAGCAGCCCCTCCAGCGGGAGCTACGAGCAGTACTTC. It specifies CASSPSSGSYEQYF.

This clone was seen at least ten times. Being one base from a much bigger clone, this may be a read error. V is TRBV28 and J is TRBJ2-5, with D perhaps being TRBD1 or TRBD2 (5 bases each). The CDR3 loop spans 15 amino acids. Per the germline V gene, CDR1 is MDHEN and CDR2 is SYDVKM. CDR3 amino acids: CASRPAGQGRETLYF. CDR3 nucleotides: TGTGCCAGCAGACCAGCTGGGCAGGGACGAGAGACCCTGTACTTC.

The table lists this clone with a few counts. The V gene is TRBV5-4, the J gene TRBJ2-1, with no clear D. Germline values: CDR1 SGHNT, CDR2 YYREEE (reference sequence). Trimming cost V 2 bases and J 10 bases, with 7 bases left between them. The CDR3 is 11 residues long. In DNA, the CDR3 is TGTGCCAGCAGCTTCAATCGGGAGCAGTTCTTC. Translation gives CASSFNREQFF.

In its sample, this clone ranks as medium-sized. The rearrangement uses TRBV6-1 and TRBJ2-1, with 7 positions matching TRBD2. The CDR3 sequence is 16 residues long. The V gene's germline CDR1 is MNHNS and CDR2 SASEGT. The J segment lost 5 bases and the V segment lost 6 bases, leaving 13 bases of the junction unmatched. The chain's CDR3 is CASRMHAGERNNEQFF. CDR3 in DNA: TGTGCCAGCAGAATGCATGCGGGGGAGCGGAACAATGAGCAGTTCTTC.

The V call is TRBV7-3, the J call TRBJ2-1; tentatively, D is TRBD1 (6 bases). CDR1 and CDR2 from the germline V gene are SGHTA and FQGTGA. The CDR3 has 15 residues. V was clipped by 3 bases and J by 7 bases, with 16 bases between them. CDR3 bases: TGTGCCAGCAGCTTTAGGCAGGGGTTAAGAAATGAGCAGTTCTTC. Translated: CASSFRQGLRNEQFF. Together with reference TRBV7-3 and TRBJ2-1, the CDR3 gives the full variable domain: GAGVSQTPSNKVTEKGKYVELRCDPISGHTALYWYRQSLGQGPEFLIYFQGTGAADDSGLPNDRFFAVRPEGSVSTLKIQRTERGDSAVYLCASSFRQGLRNEQFFGPGTRLTVL.

This chain connects TRBV7-3 to TRBJ2-1, with D possibly being TRBD2 (5 bases). V lost 5 bases, J lost 4 bases, and 15 bases lay in between. CDR1 SGHTA and CDR2 FQGTGA come from the germline V gene. There are 15 residues in the CDR3. As DNA, the CDR3 is TGTGCCAGCAGCCTGGAAGGACTCCCGTACAATGAGCAGTTCTTC. Residues: CASSLEGLPYNEQFF.

Many counts were recorded for this clone. The chain employs TRBV20-1 and TRBJ2-7, with 10 bases lining up with TRBD2. J lost 3 bases, V lost 5 bases, and 10 bases had no gene match. CDR3 length equals 15 residues. Per the germline V gene, CDR1 is DFQATT and CDR2 is SNEGSKA (reference sequence). CDR3 sequence (DNA): TGCAGTGCTCCTCTTATATCTAGCGGGAGCTACGAGCAGTACTTC. Amino acids: CSAPLISSGSYEQYF.

By sample share, this clone is medium-sized. The J gene is TRBJ1-1, the V gene TRBV19, with D possibly matching TRBD1 (5 bases). Germline CDR1 LNHDA, CDR2 SQIVND (reference sequence). The CDR3 is 12 residues long. With 11 bases removed from V and 2 bases from J, the gap between germline ends came to 12 bases. The CDR3, as DNA: TGTGCCGTCCGGGACTTCAACACTGAAGCTTTCTTT. Protein product: CAVRDFNTEAFF. Drawing the rest from reference TRBV19 and TRBJ1-1, the complete variable domain is DGGITQSPKYLFRKEGQNVTLSCEQNLNHDAMYWYRQDPGQGLRLIYYSQIVNDFQKGDIAEGYSVSREKKESFPLTVTSAQKNPTAFYLCAVRDFNTEAFFGQGTRLTVV.

By its share, this clone is medium-sized. The rearrangement uses TRBV6-1 and TRBJ1-1; 8 positions match TRBD1. V lost 5 bases, J lost 4 bases, and 9 bases stayed unmatched. Germline lookup yields CDR1 MNHNS and CDR2 SASEGT. The CDR3 extends over 15 amino acids. CDR3 sequence reads: CASSWEQGGGTEAFF. CDR3 DNA sequence: TGTGCCAGCAGTTGGGAACAGGGGGGAGGCACTGAAGCTTTCTTT.